The rows below give T cell receptor beta chains drawn from one sample of a study of blood T cell repertoires in COVID-19. Sequenced by immunoSEQ multiplex PCR; TCRdb stores in-frame clones only, minus some. The profile shows around 81,000 clones, approximately 80% of them singletons. Sequenced sample: peripheral blood. Every receptor here comes from a human donor in a cohort sampled during active COVID-19. Both conserved end residues are part of each CDR3. The D gene is left open where the match is weak. Not every row has a clone size; where given, it reads once, few, many or a size class.

size	V	D	J	CDR3	DNA
-	TRBV7-2	-	TRBJ2-5	CASSRGTGTGTQYF	TGTGCCAGCAGCAGGGGGACGGGAACGGGGACCCAGTACTTC
-	TRBV4-2	TRBD1	TRBJ1-2	CASSQGPGGNYGYTF	TGTGCCAGCAGCCAAGGACCAGGGGGGAACTATGGCTACACCTTC
-	TRBV6-2/TRBV6-3	TRBD2	TRBJ2-5	CASSYSFGGTSGQETQYF	TGTGCCAGCAGTTACTCCTTCGGGGGGACTAGCGGCCAAGAGACCCAGTACTTC
-	TRBV7-3	TRBD2	TRBJ2-3	CASSLFAGEFDTQYF	TGTGCCAGCAGCTTATTCGCGGGAGAGTTCGATACGCAGTATTTT
-	TRBV7-8	-	TRBJ2-7	CASSWAVDGVGEQYF	TGTGCCAGCAGCTGGGCCGTTGACGGGGTGGGGGAGCAGTACTTC
few	TRBV7-3	TRBD1	TRBJ2-6	CASSPTGAFSGANVLTF	TGTGCCAGCAGTCCGACAGGGGCTTTCTCTGGGGCCAACGTCCTGACTTTC
-	TRBV5-4	TRBD2	TRBJ2-3	CASSSITSGTDTQYF	TGTGCCAGCAGCTCGATCACTAGCGGCACAGATACGCAGTATTTT
once	TRBV12-5	TRBD1	TRBJ1-2	CASGLVSTGGSRYGYTF	TGTGCTAGTGGTTTGGTTTCGACAGGGGGTTCTCGATATGGCTACACCTTC
few	TRBV5-1	TRBD2	TRBJ2-3	CASSPGTRFADTQYF	TGCGCCAGCAGCCCCGGGACTAGATTCGCAGATACGCAGTATTTT
few	TRBV6-5	-	TRBJ1-5	CASRSERSQPQHF	TGTGCCAGCAGGTCCGAGAGAAGTCAGCCCCAGCATTTT
-	TRBV29-1	TRBD1	TRBJ1-2	CSVAPGQGSTGYTF	TGCAGCGTCGCACCGGGACAGGGATCCACCGGCTACACCTTC
-	TRBV6-6	-	TRBJ1-3	CASSGGGNTIYF	TGTGCCAGCAGTGGGGGGGGAAACACCATATATTTT
-	TRBV18	-	TRBJ2-4	CASSPPITGAKNIQYF	TGTGCCAGCTCACCTCCCATTACGGGGGCCAAAAACATTCAGTACTTC
-	TRBV5-1	TRBD1	TRBJ1-2	CASSLTWTGVDGYTF	TGCGCCAGCAGCTTAACCTGGACAGGGGTGGATGGCTACACCTTC